This paragraph reports one T cell receptor beta chain. Its target is unknown. This sample stems from a study of T cell responses to AZD1222 COVID-19 vaccine. Trimming took off 7 bases at V and 0 bases at J, with 1 base between the two ends. CDR1 and CDR2 (germline): SGHTA, FQGNSA. CDR3 size: 11 residues. Study-wide points: Seropositivity was recorded at baseline in only a handful of AZD1222 recipients. Females outnumbered males among donors, who were mostly white British; clonal diversity was possibly underestimated. As reported, nearly half of all spike-specific TCRs target variant regions that are unmutated. The study sampled repertoires only after the peak T cell response.

Sequenced by immunoSEQ multiplex PCR; TCRdb stores in-frame clones only, minus some. The repertoire holds tens of thousands of clones, around 88% seen once, with 9.5% to 13% in the top ten. The rearrangement joins TRBV7-2 to TRBJ2-1, with D uncertain. The sequencing here drew on peripheral blood, taken 28 days after the second AZD1222 dose. The source of this sequence is an adult who received the AZD1222 COVID-19 vaccine. The CDR3 region is CASTSYNEQFF. The CDR3 nucleotides are TGTGCCAGCACCTCCTACAATGAGCAGTTCTTC.